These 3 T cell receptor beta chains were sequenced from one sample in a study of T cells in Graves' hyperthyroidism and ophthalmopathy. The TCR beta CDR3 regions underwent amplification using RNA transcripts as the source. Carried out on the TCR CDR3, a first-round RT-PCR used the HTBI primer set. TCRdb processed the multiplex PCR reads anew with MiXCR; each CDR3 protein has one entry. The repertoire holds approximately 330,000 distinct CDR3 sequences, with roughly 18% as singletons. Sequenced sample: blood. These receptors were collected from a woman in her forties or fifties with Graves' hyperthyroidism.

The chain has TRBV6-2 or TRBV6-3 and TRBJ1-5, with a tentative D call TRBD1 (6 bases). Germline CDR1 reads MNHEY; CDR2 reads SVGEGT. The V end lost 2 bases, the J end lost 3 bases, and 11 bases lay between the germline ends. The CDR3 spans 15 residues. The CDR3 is CASSYPGQFNQPQHF. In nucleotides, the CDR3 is TGTGCCAGCAGTTACCCAGGACAGTTCAATCAGCCCCAGCATTTT.

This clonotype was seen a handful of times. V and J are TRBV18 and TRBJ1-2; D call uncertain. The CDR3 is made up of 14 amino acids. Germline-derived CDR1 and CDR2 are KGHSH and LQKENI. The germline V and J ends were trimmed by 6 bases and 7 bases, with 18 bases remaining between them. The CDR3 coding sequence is TGTGCCAGCTCCGATGTTGGGAGCCGCGGTGGCTACACCTTC. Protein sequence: CASSDVGSRGGYTF.

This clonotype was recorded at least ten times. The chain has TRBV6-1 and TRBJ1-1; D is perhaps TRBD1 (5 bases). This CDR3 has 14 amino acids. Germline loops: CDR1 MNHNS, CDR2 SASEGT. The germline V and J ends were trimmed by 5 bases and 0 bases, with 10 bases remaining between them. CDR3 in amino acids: CASSLDTMNTEAFF. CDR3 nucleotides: TGTGCCAGCAGTTTGGACACCATGAACACTGAAGCTTTCTTT.